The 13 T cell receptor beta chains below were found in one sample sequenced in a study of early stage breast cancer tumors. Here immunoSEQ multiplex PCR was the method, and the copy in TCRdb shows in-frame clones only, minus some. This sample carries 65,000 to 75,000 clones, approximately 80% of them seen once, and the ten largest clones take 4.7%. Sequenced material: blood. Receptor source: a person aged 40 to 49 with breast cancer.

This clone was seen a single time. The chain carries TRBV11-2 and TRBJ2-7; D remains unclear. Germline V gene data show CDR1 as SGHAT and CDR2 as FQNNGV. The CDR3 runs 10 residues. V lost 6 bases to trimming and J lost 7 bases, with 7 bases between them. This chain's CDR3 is CASREQEQYF. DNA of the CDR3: TGTGCCAGCAGGGAGCAAGAGCAGTACTTC.

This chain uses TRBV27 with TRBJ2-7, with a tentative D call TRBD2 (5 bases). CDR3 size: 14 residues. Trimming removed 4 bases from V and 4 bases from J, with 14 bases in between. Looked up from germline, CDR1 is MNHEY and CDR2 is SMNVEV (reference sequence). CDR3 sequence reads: CASSSSGFVYEQYF. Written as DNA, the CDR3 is TGTGCCAGCAGTTCCTCGGGGTTCGTATACGAGCAGTACTTC.

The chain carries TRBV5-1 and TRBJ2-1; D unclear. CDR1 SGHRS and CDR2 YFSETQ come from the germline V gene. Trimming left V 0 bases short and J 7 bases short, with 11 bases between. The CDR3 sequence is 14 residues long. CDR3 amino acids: CASSLGQSENEQFF. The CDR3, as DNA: TGCGCCAGCAGCTTGGGTCAGTCAGAGAATGAGCAGTTCTTC.

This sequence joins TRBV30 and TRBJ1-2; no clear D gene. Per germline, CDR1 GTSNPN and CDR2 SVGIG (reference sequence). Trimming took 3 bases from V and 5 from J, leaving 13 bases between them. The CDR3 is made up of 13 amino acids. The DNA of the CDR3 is TGTGCCTGGAGCTCGGAGGGCACTTATGGCTACACCTTC. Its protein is CAWSSEGTYGYTF.

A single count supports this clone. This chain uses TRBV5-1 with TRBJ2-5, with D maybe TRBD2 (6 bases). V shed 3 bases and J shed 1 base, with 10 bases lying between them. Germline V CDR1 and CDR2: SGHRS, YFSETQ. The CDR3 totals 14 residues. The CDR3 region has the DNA TGCGCCAGCAGCTCGGGACTTCCCCAAGAGACCCAGTACTTC. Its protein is CASSSGLPQETQYF. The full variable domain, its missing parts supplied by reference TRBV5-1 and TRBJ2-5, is KAGVTQTPRYLIKTRGQQVTLSCSPISGHRSVSWYQQTPGQGLQFLFEYFSETQRNKGNFPGRFSGRQFSNSRSEMNVSTLELGDSALYLCASSSGLPQETQYFGPGTRLLVL.

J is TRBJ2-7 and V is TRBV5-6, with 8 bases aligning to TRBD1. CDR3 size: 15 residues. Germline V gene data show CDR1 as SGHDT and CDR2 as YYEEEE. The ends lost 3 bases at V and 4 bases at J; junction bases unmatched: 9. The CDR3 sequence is CASSWVDRAPYEQYF. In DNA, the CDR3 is TGTGCCAGCAGCTGGGTGGACAGGGCCCCTTACGAGCAGTACTTC. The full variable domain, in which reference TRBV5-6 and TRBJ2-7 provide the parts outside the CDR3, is DAGVTQSPTHLIKTRGQQVTLRCSPKSGHDTVSWYQQALGQGPQFIFQYYEEEERQRGNFPDRFSGHQFPNYSSELNVNALLLGDSALYLCASSWVDRAPYEQYFGPGTRLTVT.

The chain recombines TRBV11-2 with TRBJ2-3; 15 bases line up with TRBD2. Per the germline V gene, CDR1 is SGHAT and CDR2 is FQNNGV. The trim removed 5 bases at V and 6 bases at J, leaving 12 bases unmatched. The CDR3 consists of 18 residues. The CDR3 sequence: CASSQPLTGTSGRDTQYF. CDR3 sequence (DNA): TGTGCCAGCAGCCAACCACTAACTGGGACTAGCGGGAGGGATACGCAGTATTTT. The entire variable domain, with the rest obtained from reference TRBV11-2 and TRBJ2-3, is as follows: EAGVAQSPRYKIIEKRQSVAFWCNPISGHATLYWYQQILGQGPKLLIQFQNNGVVDDSQLPKDRFSAERLKGVDSTLKIQPAKLEDSAVYLCASSQPLTGTSGRDTQYFGPGTRLTVL.

The CDR3 protein is CASSDTGTISYEQYF. The CDR3 nucleotides are TGTGCCAGCAGCGACACCGGGACAATCTCCTACGAGCAGTACTTC. V is TRBV7-3 and J is TRBJ2-7; D might be TRBD1 (6 bases). The germline V gene has CDR1 SGHTA and CDR2 FQGTGA. The CDR3 has 15 residues. V lost 5 bases and J 0 bases, leaving 14 bases between the germline ends.

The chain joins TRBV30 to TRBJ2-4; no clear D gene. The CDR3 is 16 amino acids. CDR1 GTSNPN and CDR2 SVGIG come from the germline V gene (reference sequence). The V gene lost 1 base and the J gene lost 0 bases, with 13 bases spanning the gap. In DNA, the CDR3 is TGTGCCTGGAGTGAACGTTTCGAGGTAGCCAAAAACATTCAGTACTTC. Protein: CAWSERFEVAKNIQYF.

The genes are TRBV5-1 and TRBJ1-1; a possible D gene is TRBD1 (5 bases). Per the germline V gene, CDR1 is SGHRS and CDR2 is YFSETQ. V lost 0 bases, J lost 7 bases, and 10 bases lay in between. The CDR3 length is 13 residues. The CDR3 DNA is TGCGCCAGCAGCTTGGATTCTGGGGGTGAAGCTTTCTTT. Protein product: CASSLDSGGEAFF.

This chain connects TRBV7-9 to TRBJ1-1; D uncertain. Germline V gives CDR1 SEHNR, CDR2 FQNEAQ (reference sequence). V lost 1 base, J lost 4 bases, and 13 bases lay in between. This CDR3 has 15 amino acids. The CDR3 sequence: CASSLGVDLVTEAFF. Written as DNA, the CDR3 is TGTGCCAGCAGCTTAGGAGTAGACCTAGTCACTGAAGCTTTCTTT. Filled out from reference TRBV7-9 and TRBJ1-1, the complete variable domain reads DTGVSQNPRHKITKRGQNVTFRCDPISEHNRLYWYRQTLGQGPEFLTYFQNEAQLEKSRLLSDRFSAERPKGSFSTLEIQRTEQGDSAMYLCASSLGVDLVTEAFFGQGTRLTVV.

Here the CDR3 reads CAIGTGTGEVQYF. The DNA for the CDR3 is TGTGCCATCGGAACCGGGACAGGAGAGGTGCAGTACTTC. The chain couples TRBV6-5 to TRBJ2-7; 8 bases align to TRBD1. Unmatched junction bases numbered 14, after V lost 10 bases and J lost 9 bases. CDR1 is MNHEY, CDR2 SVGAGI, per germline. The CDR3 runs to 13 residues.

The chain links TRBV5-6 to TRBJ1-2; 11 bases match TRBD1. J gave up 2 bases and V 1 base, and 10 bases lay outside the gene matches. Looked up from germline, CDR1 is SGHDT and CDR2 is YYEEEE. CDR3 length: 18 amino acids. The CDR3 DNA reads TGTGCCAGCAGCTTGTTAGGCGGGACAGGGGGATTAAACTATGGCTACACCTTC. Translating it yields CASSLLGGTGGLNYGYTF. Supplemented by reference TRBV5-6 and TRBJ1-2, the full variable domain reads DAGVTQSPTHLIKTRGQQVTLRCSPKSGHDTVSWYQQALGQGPQFIFQYYEEEERQRGNFPDRFSGHQFPNYSSELNVNALLLGDSALYLCASSLLGGTGGLNYGYTFGSGTRLTVV.